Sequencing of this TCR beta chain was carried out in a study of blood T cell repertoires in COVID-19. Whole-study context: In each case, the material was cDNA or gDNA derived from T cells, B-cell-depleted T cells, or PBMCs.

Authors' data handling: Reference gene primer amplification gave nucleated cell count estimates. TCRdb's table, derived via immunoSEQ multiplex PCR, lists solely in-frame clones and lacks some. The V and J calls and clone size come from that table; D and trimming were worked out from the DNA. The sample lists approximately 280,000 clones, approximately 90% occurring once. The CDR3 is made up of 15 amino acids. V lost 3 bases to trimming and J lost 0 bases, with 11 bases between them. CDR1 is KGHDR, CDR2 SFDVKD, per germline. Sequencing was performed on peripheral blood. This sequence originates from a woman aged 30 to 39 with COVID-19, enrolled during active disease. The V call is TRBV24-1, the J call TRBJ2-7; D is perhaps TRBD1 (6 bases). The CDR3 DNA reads TGTGCCACCAGTGATAGGGCAGGGGACTCCTACGAGCAGTACTTC. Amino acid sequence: CATSDRAGDSYEQYF.